This T cell receptor (beta chain) is from a study of CD8 T cells in ankylosing spondylitis (dated by TCRdb to about 2017). Regarding the study in general: T cell receptor beta repertoires were profiled in healthy donors and ankylosing spondylitis patients so that disease-linked TCR variants could be found. The full study cohort was made up of 25 ankylosing spondylitis patients and roughly 100 healthy donors. Peripheral blood was sampled, and synovial fluid was also collected from ankylosing spondylitis patients. Study-wide findings and limitations: Blood from ankylosing spondylitis patients appeared to be characterized by a TCR beta motif made up of eight highly homologous amino acid variants. In peripheral blood, the disease-linked clones were found at relatively low frequencies and had a CD8+ phenotype. Some TCR beta motif variants had previously been reported in synovial fluid and blood of reactive arthritis patients, which suggested common disease-initiation mechanisms. Significant enrichment of the disease-linked clones was reported in matched synovial fluid samples from ankylosing spondylitis patients.

The sample was run on an Illumina HiSeq 2500. TCR beta libraries were prepared by quantitative 5'-RACE with molecular barcodes. The study's processing was this. To identify disease-linked TCR variants, a new computational method was used, one built on a probabilistic model of VDJ rearrangement. The public reads were reanalyzed by TCRdb: fastp trimming at Q25, MiXCR alignment, in-frame beta chains only. Each entry is one CDR3 protein sequence, shown with its most common DNA and genes. The V and J calls and clone size are TCRdb's, not the authors'. In this sample the table shows under 950,000 distinct CDR3 sequences, roughly 19% of which occur a single time. Under 20% of the sample rests with the top ten. This clonotype was picked up a small number of times. The antigen it binds to is not known. No much larger clone exists at a distance of one base, and base qualities are not known. Trimming takes 2 bases from V and 14 bases from J, and the germline ends sit 16 bases apart. Spanning cysteine to phenylalanine, the CDR3 consists of 14 amino acids. The retained sequence is limited to the CDR3, 42 bases, with the frame set at the first base. CDR1 and CDR2 (MNHEY, SVGEGT) derive from the germline V gene.

What was sequenced was blood, either unsorted or a sorted T cell fraction (not recorded which). This receptor was identified in a male donor with ankylosing spondylitis. The V gene is TRBV6-2 or TRBV6-3 and the J gene is TRBJ1-6; confidence is insufficient to name the D gene. The CDR3 loop reads CASSYTTPGSALHF. The DNA is TGTGCCAGCAGTTACACCACCCCGGGATCGGCCCTCCACTTT.